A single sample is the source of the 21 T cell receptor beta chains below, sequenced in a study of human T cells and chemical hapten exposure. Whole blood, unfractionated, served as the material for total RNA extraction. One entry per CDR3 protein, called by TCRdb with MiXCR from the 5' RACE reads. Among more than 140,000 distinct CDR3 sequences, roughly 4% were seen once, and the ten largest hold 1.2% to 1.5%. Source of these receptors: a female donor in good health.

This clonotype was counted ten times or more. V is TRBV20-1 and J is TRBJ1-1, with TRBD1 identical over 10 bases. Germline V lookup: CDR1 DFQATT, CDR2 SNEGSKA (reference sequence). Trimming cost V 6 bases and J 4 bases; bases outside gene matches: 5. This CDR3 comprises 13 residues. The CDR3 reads CSARQGAVTEAFF. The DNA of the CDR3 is TGCAGTGCGCGACAGGGGGCCGTCACTGAAGCTTTCTTT.

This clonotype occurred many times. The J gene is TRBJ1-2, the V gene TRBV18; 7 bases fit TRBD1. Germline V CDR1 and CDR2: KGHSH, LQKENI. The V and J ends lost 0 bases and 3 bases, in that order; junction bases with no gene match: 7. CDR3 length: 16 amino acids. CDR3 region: CASSPPESGGDYGYTF. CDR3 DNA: TGTGCCAGCTCACCACCTGAATCAGGGGGGGACTATGGCTACACCTTC.

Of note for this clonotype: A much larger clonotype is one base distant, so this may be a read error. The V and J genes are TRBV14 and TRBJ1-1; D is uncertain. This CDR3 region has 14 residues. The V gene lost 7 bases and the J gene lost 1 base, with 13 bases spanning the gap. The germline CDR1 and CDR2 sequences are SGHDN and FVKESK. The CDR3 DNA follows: TGTGCCAGCAAACCCGGGATGGAGAACACTGAAGCTTTCTTT. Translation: CASKPGMENTEAFF.

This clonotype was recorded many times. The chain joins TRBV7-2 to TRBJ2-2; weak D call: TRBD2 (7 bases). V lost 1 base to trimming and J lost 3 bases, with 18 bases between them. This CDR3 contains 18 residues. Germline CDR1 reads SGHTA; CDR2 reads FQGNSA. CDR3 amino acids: CASSLVGGGATYTGELFF. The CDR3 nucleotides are TGTGCCAGCAGCTTAGTAGGGGGGGGAGCCACTTACACCGGGGAGCTGTTTTTT.

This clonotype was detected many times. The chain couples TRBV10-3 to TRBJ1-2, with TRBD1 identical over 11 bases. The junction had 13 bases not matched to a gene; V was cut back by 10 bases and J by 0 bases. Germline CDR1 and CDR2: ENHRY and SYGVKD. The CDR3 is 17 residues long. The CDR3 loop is CATIGQGARVTNYGYTF. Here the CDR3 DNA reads TGTGCCACCATTGGACAGGGGGCAAGAGTAACTAACTATGGCTACACCTTC.

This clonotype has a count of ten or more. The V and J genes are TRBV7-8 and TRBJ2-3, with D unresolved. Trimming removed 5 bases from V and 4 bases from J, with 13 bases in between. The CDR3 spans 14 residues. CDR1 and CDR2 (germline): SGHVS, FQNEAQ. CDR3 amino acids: CASSPLLAADTQYF. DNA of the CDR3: TGTGCCAGCAGCCCCCTATTGGCGGCAGATACGCAGTATTTT.

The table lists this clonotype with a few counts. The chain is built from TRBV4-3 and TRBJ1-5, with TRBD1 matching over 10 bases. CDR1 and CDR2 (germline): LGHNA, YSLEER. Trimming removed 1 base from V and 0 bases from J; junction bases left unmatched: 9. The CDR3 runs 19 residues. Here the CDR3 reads CASSQGPPGQGISNQPQHF. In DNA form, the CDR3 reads TGCGCCAGCAGCCAAGGACCCCCGGGACAGGGGATTAGCAATCAGCCCCAGCATTTT.

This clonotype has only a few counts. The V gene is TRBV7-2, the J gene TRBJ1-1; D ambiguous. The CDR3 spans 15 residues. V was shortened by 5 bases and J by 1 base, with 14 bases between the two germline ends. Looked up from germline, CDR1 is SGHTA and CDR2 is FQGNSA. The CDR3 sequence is CASSPRTSRNTEAFF. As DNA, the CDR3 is TGTGCCAGCAGCCCTAGGACTTCCAGGAACACTGAAGCTTTCTTT.

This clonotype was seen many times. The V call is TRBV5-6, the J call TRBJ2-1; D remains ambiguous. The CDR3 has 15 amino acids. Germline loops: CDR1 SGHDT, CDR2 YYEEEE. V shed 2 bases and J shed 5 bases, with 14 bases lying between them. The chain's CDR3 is CASSFRLAIHNEQFF. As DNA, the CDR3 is TGTGCCAGCAGCTTTAGACTCGCAATTCACAATGAGCAGTTCTTC.

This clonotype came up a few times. CDR3 region: CASGLSTGTGRSNEQFF. The CDR3 DNA reads TGTGCTAGTGGTTTGTCAACCGGGACAGGCCGTTCCAATGAGCAGTTCTTC. The V gene is TRBV12-5, the J gene TRBJ2-1; 8 bases line up with TRBD1. The trim removed 2 bases at V and 6 bases at J, leaving 12 bases unmatched. The CDR3 covers 17 residues. The germline gives CDR1 LGHNT, CDR2 FRNRAP.

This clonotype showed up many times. In nucleotides, the CDR3 is TGTGCCAGCAGCAAAGTTACTGTCTCTGGAAACACCATATATTTT. It is translated as CASSKVTVSGNTIYF. The rearrangement uses TRBV21-1 and TRBJ1-3. TRBV21-1 is a listed pseudogene. CDR3 size: 15 residues.

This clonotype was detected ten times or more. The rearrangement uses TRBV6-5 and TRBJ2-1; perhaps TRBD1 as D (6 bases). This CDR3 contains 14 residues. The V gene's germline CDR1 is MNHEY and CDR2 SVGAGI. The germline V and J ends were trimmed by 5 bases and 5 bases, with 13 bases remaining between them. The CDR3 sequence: CASSTTGSHNEQFF. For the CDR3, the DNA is TGTGCCAGCAGTACAACAGGGTCCCACAATGAGCAGTTCTTC.

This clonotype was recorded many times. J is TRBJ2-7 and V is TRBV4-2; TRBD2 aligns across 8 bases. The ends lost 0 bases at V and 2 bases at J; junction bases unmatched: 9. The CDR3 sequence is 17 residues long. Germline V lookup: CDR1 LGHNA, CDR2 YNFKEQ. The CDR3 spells CASSQERGGGPAYEQYF. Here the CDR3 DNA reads TGTGCCAGCAGCCAAGAGAGGGGCGGGGGGCCCGCCTACGAGCAGTACTTC.

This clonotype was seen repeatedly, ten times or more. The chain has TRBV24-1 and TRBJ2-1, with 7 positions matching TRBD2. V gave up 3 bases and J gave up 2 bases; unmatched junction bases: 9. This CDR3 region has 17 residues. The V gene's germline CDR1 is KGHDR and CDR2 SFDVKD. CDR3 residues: CATSDRGRAGAYNEQFF. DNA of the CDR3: TGTGCCACCAGTGATAGAGGGAGGGCGGGGGCCTACAATGAGCAGTTCTTC.

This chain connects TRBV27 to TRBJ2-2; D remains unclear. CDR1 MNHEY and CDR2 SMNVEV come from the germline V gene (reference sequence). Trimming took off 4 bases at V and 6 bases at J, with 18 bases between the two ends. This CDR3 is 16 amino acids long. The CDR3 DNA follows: TGTGCCAGCAGTTCAACCCCAGTGGGAAATCCCGGGGAGCTGTTTTTT. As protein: CASSSTPVGNPGELFF.

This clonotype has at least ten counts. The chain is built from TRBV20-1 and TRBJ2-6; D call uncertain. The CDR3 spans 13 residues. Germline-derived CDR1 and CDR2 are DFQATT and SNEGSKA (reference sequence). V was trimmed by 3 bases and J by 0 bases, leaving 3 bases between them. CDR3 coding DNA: TGCAGTGCTAGCCTCTCTGGGGCCAACGTCCTGACTTTC. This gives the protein CSASLSGANVLTF.

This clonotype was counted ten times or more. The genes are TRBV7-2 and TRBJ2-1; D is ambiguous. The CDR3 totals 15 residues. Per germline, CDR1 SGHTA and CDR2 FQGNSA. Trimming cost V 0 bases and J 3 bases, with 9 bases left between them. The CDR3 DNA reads TGTGCCAGCAGCTTAGCGTTCGGTAACTACAATGAGCAGTTCTTC. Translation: CASSLAFGNYNEQFF.

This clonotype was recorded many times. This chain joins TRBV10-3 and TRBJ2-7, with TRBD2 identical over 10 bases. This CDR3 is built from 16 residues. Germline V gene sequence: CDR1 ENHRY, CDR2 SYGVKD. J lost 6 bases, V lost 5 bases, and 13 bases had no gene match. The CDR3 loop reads CAISTPTGTSEGEQYF. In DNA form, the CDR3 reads TGTGCCATCAGTACTCCAACCGGGACTAGCGAAGGCGAGCAGTACTTC.

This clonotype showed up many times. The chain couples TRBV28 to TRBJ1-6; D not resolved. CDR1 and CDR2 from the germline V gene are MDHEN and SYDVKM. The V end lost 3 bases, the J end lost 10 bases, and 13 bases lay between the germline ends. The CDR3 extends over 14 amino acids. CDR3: CASSLEGSWSPLHF. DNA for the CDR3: TGTGCCAGCAGTTTGGAGGGCTCTTGGTCACCCCTCCACTTT.

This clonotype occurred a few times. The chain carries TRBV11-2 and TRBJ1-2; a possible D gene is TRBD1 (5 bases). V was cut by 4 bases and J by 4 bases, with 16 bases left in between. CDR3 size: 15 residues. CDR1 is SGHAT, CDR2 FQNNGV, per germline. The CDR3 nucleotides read TGTGCCAGCAGCTCCTTAAAGGACAAGCTCTATGGCTACACCTTC. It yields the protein CASSSLKDKLYGYTF.

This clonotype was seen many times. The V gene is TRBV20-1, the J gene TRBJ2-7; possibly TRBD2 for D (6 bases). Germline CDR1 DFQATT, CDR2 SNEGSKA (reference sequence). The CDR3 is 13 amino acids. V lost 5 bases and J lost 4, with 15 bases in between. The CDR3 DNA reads TGCAGTGCTGATGCCGGGACTCAGTACGAGCAGTACTTC. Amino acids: CSADAGTQYEQYF.